This record looks at one T cell receptor (beta chain) sequence and its context. What it recognizes is unknown. This sample was included in a study of cytomegalovirus exposure and HLA in healthy donors. Study-level points and caveats: Likely technical artifact: a cluster of highly shared sequence variants. Per a prior analysis, the majority of TCR beta V segments were productive roughly 87% or roughly 30% of the time. V- and J-gene trimming of TCR beta was linked (in a later analysis) to a missense DCLRE1C variant.

The PCR made use of 60 Vbeta and 13 Jbeta primers. Only in-frame clones appear in the TCRdb table, and some are missing; sequencing was by immunoSEQ multiplex PCR. The data contain 75,000 to 100,000 clones, around three quarters of them singletons. The TCR originated in a man under 40 in good health and CMV-seronegative. The sample taken for sequencing was PBMCs.

CDR3 sequence (DNA): TGTGCCAGCAGACCACGGACAGGTGACTATGGCTACACCTTC. Amino acid sequence: CASRPRTGDYGYTF. The gene calls are TRBV2 and TRBJ1-2; 7 nucleotides align to TRBD1. The CDR3 has 14 residues. V lost 6 bases to trimming and J lost 3 bases; unmatched junction nucleotides: 7. Germline-derived CDR1 and CDR2 are SNHLY and FYNNEI. The full variable domain, with the rest looked up from reference TRBV2 and TRBJ1-2, is EPEVTQTPSHQVTQMGQEVILRCVPISNHLYFYWYRQILGQKVEFLVSFYNNEISEKSEIFDDQFSVERPDGSNFTLKIRSTKLEDSAMYFCASRPRTGDYGYTFGSGTRLTVV.